The clone carrying this T cell receptor beta chain has ten or more counts. RNA transcripts served as the template for amplifying TCR beta CDR3 regions. The TCR CDR3 first-round RT-PCR relied on the HTBI primer set. TCRdb analysed the multiplex PCR reads with MiXCR anew, one entry per CDR3 protein. The sample carries roughly 660,000 distinct CDR3 sequences, 15% to 20% recorded once. The CDR3 is 16 residues long. Germline lookup yields CDR1 SNHLY and CDR2 FYNNEI. The V segment lost 6 bases and the J segment 7 bases; nucleotides outside the gene matches: 12. This sample is drawn from a study of T cells in Graves' hyperthyroidism and ophthalmopathy.

The sequencing sample was made of blood. The rearrangement uses TRBV2 and TRBJ2-2, with 9 bases matching TRBD1. This clonotype was sampled from a man aged 45-65 years with Graves' hyperthyroidism. The CDR3 DNA follows: TGTGCCAGCAGCCCTCCGGGACAGGGTCGGAACGGGGAGCTGTTTTTT. Amino acids: CASSPPGQGRNGELFF. Full variable domain (outside the CDR3, taken from reference TRBV2 and TRBJ2-2): EPEVTQTPSHQVTQMGQEVILRCVPISNHLYFYWYRQILGQKVEFLVSFYNNEISEKSEIFDDQFSVERPDGSNFTLKIRSTKLEDSAMYFCASSPPGQGRNGELFFGEGSRLTVL.